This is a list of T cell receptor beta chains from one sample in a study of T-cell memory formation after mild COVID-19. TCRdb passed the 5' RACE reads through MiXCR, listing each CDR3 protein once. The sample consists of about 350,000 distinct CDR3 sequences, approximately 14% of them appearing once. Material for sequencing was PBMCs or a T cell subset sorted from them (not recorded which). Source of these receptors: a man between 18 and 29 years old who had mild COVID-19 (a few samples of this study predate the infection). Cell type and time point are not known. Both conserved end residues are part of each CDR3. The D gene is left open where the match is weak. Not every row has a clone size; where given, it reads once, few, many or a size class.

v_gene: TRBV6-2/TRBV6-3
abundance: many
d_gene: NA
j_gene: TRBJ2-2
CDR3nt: TGTGCCAGCACCTCGGTGAACACCGGGGAGCTGTTTTTT
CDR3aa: CASTSVNTGELFF

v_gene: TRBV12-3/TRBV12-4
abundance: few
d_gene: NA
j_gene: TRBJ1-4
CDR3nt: TGTGCCAGCAGTTGGGGGCAGCGTGAAAAACTGTTTTTT
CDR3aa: CASSWGQREKLFF

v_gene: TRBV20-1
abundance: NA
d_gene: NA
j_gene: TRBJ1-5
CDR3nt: TGCAGTGCTAGAGACCCGGGGGCTAGCAATCAGCCCCAGCATTTT
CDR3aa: CSARDPGASNQPQHF

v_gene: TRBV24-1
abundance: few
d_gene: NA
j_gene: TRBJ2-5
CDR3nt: TGTGCCACCAGTGATTTGGCGGGACCCGAGACCCAGTACTTC
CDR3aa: CATSDLAGPETQYF

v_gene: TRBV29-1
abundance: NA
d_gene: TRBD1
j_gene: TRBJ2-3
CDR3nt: TGCAGCGGGGGACAGGGGGAAACAGATACGCAGTATTTT
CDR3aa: CSGGQGETDTQYF

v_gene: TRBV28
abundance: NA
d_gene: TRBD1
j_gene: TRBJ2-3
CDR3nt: TGTGCCAGCAGTTCGCCGACAGGGGGGAAGGGTACGCAGTATTTT
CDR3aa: CASSSPTGGKGTQYF

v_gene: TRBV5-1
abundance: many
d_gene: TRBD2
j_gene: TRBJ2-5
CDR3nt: TGCGCCAGCAGCCCAGCGGGGGGTCAAGAGACCCAGTACTTC
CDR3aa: CASSPAGGQETQYF

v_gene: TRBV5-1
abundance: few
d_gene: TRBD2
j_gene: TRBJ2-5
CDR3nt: TGCGCCAGCAGCCGGATGAGCGGGGGATGGGAGACCCAGTACTTC
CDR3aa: CASSRMSGGWETQYF

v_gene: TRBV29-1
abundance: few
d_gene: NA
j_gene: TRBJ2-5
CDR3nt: TGCAGCGTTGAAGAGGGGACTGGACTGGGGACCCAGTACTTC
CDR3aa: CSVEEGTGLGTQYF

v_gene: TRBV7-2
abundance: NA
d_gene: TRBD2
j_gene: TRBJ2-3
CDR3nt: TGTGCCAGCAGCTTAGGTGCAGGCGGGGGAATCACAGATACGCAGTATTTT
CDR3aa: CASSLGAGGGITDTQYF

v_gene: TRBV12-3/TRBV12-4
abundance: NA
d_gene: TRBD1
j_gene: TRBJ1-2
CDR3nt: TGTGCCAGCAGTAAGACAGGGTTCGGGGGCCGTGATGGCTACACCTTC
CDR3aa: CASSKTGFGGRDGYTF

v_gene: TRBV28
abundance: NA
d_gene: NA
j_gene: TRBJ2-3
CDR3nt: TGTGCCAGCAGCATCATTGACAGGACCACAGATACGCAGTATTTT
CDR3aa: CASSIIDRTTDTQYF

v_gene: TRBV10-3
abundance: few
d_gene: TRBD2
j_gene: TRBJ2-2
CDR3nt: TGTGCCATCAGTGGGAGCGGGGGTAACACCGGGGAGCTGTTTTTT
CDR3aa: CAISGSGGNTGELFF

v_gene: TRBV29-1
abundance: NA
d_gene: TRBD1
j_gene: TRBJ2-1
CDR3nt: TGCAGCGTGACGGTGGTGGACAGGGTGGTGTATGAGCAGTTCTTC
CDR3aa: CSVTVVDRVVYEQFF

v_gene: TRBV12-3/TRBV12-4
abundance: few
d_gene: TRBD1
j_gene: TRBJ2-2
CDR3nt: TGTGCCAGCAGTTCCCGACAGGGGAACACCGGGGAGCTGTTTTTT
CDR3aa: CASSSRQGNTGELFF

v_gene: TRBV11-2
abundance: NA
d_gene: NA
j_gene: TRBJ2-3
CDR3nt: TGTGCCAGCAGCCTCGGACAGACGGGCCAGTATTTT
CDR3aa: CASSLGQTGQYF

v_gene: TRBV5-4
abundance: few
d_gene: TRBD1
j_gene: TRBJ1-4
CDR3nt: TGTGCCAGCAGCTTAACAGGGGGCGGTGTTGAAAAACTGTTTTTT
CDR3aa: CASSLTGGGVEKLFF

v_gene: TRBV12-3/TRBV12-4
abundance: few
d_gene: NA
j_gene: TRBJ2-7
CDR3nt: TGTGCCAGCAGTTTCGGGGGATTGCAGTACTTC
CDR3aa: CASSFGGLQYF

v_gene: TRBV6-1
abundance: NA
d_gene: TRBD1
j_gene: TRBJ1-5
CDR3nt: TGTGCCAGCTCCCGGGACAGAGTATATAGCAATCAGCCCCAGCATTTT
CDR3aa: CASSRDRVYSNQPQHF

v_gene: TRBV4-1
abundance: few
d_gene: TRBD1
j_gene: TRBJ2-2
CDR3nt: TGCGCCAGCAGCCCCAGGGGGTCTTATGGGGAGCTGTTTTTT
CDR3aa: CASSPRGSYGELFF

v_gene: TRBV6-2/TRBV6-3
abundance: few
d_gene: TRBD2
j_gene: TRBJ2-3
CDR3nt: TGTGCCAGCACCCGAGGGACTAGCGAGATCACAGATACGCAGTATTTT
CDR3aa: CASTRGTSEITDTQYF

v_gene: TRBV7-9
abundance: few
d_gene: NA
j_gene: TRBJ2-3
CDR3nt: TGTGCCAGCAGCTTAGTCCGGGAAGGTAAAGATACGCAGTATTTT
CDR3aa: CASSLVREGKDTQYF

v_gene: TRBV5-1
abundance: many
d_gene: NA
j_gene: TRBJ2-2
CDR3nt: TGCGCCAGCAACTCGAGGAACACCGGGGAGCTGTTTTTT
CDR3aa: CASNSRNTGELFF

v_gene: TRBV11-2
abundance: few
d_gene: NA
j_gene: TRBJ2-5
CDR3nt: TGTGCCAGCAGCCCCCGGACAGTGACAGAGACCCAGTACTTC
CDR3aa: CASSPRTVTETQYF

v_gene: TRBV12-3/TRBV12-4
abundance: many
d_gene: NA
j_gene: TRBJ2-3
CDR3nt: TGTGCCAGCAGTTTCCGGGGGGCGGGGGATACGCAGTATTTT
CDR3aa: CASSFRGAGDTQYF

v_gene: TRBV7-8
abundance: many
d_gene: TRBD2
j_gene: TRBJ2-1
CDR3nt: TGTGCCAGCAGCTTGGGGGGTATCCTAGCGGGGGTTGAGCAGTTCTTC
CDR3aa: CASSLGGILAGVEQFF

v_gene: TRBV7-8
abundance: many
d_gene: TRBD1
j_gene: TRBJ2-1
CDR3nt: TGTGCCAGCAGCTTAGCCCGGACAGGCACCAATGAGCAGTTCTTC
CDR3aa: CASSLARTGTNEQFF

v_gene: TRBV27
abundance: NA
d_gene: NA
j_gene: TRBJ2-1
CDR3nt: TGTGCCAGCAGTTTATACGGCGCGAGCTCCTACAATGAGCAGTTCTTC
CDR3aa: CASSLYGASSYNEQFF

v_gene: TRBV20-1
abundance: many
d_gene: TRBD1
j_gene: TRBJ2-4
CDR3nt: TGCAGTGTGGCGGGACAGGGTGCCATTCAGTACTTC
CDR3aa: CSVAGQGAIQYF

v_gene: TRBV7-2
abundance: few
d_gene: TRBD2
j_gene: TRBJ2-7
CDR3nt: TGTGCCAGCAGCCAGGGACTAGCGGGGGTAACCTCCTACGAGCAGTACTTC
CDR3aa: CASSQGLAGVTSYEQYF

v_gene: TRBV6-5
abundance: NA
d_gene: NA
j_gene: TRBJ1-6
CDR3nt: TGTGCCAGCAGTCGGGAGGGCGCCTATAATTCACCCCTCCACTTT
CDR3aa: CASSREGAYNSPLHF

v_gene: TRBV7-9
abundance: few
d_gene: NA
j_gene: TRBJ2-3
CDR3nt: TGTGCAGATTCAAAAGCGAGCACAGATACGCAGTATTTT
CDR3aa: CADSKASTDTQYF

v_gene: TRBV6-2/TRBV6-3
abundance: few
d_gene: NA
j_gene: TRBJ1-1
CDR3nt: TGTGCCAGCAGTTACTCCGGCACCCCGAACACTGAAGCTTTCTTT
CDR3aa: CASSYSGTPNTEAFF

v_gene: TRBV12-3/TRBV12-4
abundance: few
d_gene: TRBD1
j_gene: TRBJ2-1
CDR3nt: TGTGCCAGCAGTTCCCGGGACAGGGGGCTCAATGAGCAGTTCTTC
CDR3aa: CASSSRDRGLNEQFF

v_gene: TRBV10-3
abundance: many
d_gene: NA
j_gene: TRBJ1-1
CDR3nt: TGTGCCATTCGCGGGACACCGAACACTGAAGCTTTCTTT
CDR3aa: CAIRGTPNTEAFF

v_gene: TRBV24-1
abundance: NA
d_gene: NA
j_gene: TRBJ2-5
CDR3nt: TGTGCCACCAGCCCCTGGACCTTTATTCTCCAAGAGACCCAGTACTTC
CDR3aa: CATSPWTFILQETQYF

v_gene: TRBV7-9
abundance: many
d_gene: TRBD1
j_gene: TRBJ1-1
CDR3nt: TGTGCCAGCAGCTTCGGACCGGGACAGGGGGCTGAGACTGAAGCTTTCTTT
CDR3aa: CASSFGPGQGAETEAFF

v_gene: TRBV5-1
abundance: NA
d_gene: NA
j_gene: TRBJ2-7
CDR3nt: TGCGCCAGCAGCCCGGGCCAGGCCCCGACCGCAGGATACGAGCAGTACTTC
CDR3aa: CASSPGQAPTAGYEQYF

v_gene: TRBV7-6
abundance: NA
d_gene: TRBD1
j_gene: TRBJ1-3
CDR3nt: TGTGCCAGCAGTACCGGGACAGGGAGGTTTTCTGGAAACACCATATATTTT
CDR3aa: CASSTGTGRFSGNTIYF

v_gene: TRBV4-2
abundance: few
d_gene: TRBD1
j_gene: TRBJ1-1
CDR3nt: TGTGCCAGCAGCCAAGATATGACAGGGGGTAGGACTGAAGCTTTCTTT
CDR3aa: CASSQDMTGGRTEAFF

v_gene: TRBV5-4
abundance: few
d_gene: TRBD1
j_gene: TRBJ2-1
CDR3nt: TGTGCCAGCAGCGGGGACAGACGTTCCTCCTACAATGAGCAGTTCTTC
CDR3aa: CASSGDRRSSYNEQFF

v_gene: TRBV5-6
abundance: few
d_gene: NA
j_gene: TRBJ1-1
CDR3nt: TGTGCCAGCAGCTTCCCCGACGGGGCAGAAACTGAAGCTTTCTTT
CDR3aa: CASSFPDGAETEAFF

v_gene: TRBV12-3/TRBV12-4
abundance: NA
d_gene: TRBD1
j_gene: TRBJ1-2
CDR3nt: TGTGCCAGCAGTTTAGGGCAGGGGGTAGATGGCTACACCTTC
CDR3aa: CASSLGQGVDGYTF

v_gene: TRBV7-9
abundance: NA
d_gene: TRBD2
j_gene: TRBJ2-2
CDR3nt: TGTGCCAGCAGCCCCGAGCGGGGGGGCACCGGGGAGCTGTTTTTT
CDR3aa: CASSPERGGTGELFF

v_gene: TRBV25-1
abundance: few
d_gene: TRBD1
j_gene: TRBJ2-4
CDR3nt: TGTGCCAGCAGTGAATCTTTAGGACAGGGGGTTGTAGGAAACATTCAGTACTTC
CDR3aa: CASSESLGQGVVGNIQYF

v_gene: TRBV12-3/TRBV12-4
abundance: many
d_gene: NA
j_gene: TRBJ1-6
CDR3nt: TGTGCCAGCACTCAGAACTCCTATAATTCACCCCTCCACTTT
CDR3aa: CASTQNSYNSPLHF

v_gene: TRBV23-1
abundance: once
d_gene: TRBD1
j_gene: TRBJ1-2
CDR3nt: TGCGCCAGCAGTCAATCGAAGGGACAGGAGGATTATGGCTACACCTTC
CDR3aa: CASSQSKGQEDYGYTF

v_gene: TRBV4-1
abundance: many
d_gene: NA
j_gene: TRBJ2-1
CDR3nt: TGCGCCAGCAGCCAAGGCCCACTAATTGGGGGGACCGACAATGAGCAGTTCTTC
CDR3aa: CASSQGPLIGGTDNEQFF

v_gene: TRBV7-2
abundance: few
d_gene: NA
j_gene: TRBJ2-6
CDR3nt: TGTGCCAGCAGCTTCCGCCTCGGGTCGGGGGCCAACGTCCTGACTTTC
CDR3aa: CASSFRLGSGANVLTF

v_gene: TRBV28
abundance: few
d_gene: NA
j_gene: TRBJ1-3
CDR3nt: TGTGCCAGCAGTGACAGCACCTCTGGAAACGCCATATATTTT
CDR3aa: CASSDSTSGNAIYF

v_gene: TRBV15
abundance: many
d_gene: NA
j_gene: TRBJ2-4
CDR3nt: TGTGCCACCAGCAGAGGGGTCAGGGGAGGCAAAAACATTCAGTACTTC
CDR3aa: CATSRGVRGGKNIQYF

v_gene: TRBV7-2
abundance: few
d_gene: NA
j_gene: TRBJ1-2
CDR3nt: TGTGCCAGCAGCTCGGACAGCCAGTATGGCTACACCTTC
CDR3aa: CASSSDSQYGYTF

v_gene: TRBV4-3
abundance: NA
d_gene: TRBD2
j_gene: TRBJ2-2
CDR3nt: TGCGCCAGCAGCCAAGAGGGGGGGAGAACCGGGGAGCTGTTTTTT
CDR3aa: CASSQEGGRTGELFF

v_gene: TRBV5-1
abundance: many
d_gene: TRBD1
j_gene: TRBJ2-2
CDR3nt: TGCGCCAGCAGCTTGAGGGCGGTAGGGGGCGACACCGGGGAGCTGTTTTTT
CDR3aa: CASSLRAVGGDTGELFF

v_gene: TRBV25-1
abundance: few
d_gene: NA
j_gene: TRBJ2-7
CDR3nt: TGTGCCAGCAGTGAACTGTTTGGGCCTTCCTACGAGCAGTACTTC
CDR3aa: CASSELFGPSYEQYF

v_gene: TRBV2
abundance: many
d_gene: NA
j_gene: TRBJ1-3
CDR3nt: TGTGCCAGCAAGGGGGTTTATGGAAACACCATATATTTT
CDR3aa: CASKGVYGNTIYF

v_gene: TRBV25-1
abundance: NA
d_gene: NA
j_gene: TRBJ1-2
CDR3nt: TGTGCCAGCCATCAGGGGTCCTGGGGTGGCTACACCTTC
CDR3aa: CASHQGSWGGYTF

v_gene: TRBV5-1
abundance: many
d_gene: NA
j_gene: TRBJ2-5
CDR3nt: TGCGCCAGCAGCTTTGCACAAGGGGCTACTATGGAGACCCAGTACTTC
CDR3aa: CASSFAQGATMETQYF